Shown below are 17 T cell receptor beta chains from a single sample sequenced in a study of CD8 T cells in Susac syndrome. RNA amounts of roughly 0.45 to 1 ug underwent reverse transcription with random hexamers. TCRdb passed the immunoSEQ multiplex PCR reads through MiXCR, listing each CDR3 protein once. The repertoire includes roughly 220,000 distinct CDR3 sequences, about 94% of them detected once, and 0.15% to 0.2% sits in the top ten. The sequenced sample consisted of CD4+ T cells from PBMCs. The receptors come from a human donor with Susac syndrome.

DNA of the CDR3: TGTGCCAGCAGCTTAAGTCGTGACCAAGAGACCCAGTACTTC. It codes for CASSLSRDQETQYF. V usage is TRBV7-3 and J usage is TRBJ2-5; no definite D call. The length of the CDR3 is 14 residues. Trimming shortened V by 1 base and J by 0 bases, and 6 bases separated the two germline ends. Germline V CDR1 and CDR2: SGHTA, FQGTGA.

CDR3 in amino acids: CSAGGPQGTDTQYF. CDR3 nucleotide sequence: TGCAGTGCGGGGGGCCCCCAGGGCACAGATACGCAGTATTTT. The chain has TRBV20-1 and TRBJ2-3; D may be TRBD1 or TRBD2 (6 bases each). The germline CDR1 and CDR2 sequences are DFQATT and SNEGSKA (reference sequence). V lost 6 bases to trimming and J lost 1 base, with 14 bases between them. This CDR3 spans 14 amino acids.

This clonotype was detected only a few times. The V gene is TRBV5-1, the J gene TRBJ1-1, with D unclear. Trimming stripped 4 bases from V and 1 base from J, with 11 bases between. CDR3 length equals 14 residues. Germline lookup yields CDR1 SGHRS and CDR2 YFSETQ. CDR3 loop: CASSTGVTNTEAFF. The CDR3 nucleotides read TGCGCCAGCAGCACCGGGGTGACGAACACTGAAGCTTTCTTT. Based on the CDR3 plus reference TRBV5-1 and TRBJ1-1, the full variable domain is KAGVTQTPRYLIKTRGQQVTLSCSPISGHRSVSWYQQTPGQGLQFLFEYFSETQRNKGNFPGRFSGRQFSNSRSEMNVSTLELGDSALYLCASSTGVTNTEAFFGQGTRLTVV.

The chain is built from TRBV5-4 and TRBJ2-2; tentatively, D is TRBD1 or TRBD2 (6 bases each). V lost 3 bases to trimming and J lost 4 bases, with 13 bases between them. Germline V lookup: CDR1 SGHNT, CDR2 YYREEE (reference sequence). CDR3 length equals 15 residues. The CDR3 DNA sequence: TGTGCCAGCAGCTGGGGGCGGGATGTCACCGGGGAGCTGTTTTTT. Its translation is CASSWGRDVTGELFF.

The V call is TRBV30, the J call TRBJ2-5; possible D gene TRBD2, 7 bases. The CDR3 length is 13 residues. V lost 1 base and J lost 4, with 10 bases in between. Germline CDR1 GTSNPN, CDR2 SVGIG (reference sequence). CDR3 amino acids: CAWSGGGGETQYF. CDR3 DNA sequence: TGTGCCTGGAGTGGGGGGGGCGGAGAGACCCAGTACTTC.

This chain connects TRBV3-1 to TRBJ1-5; the D gene is possibly TRBD1 (5 bases). The germline CDR1 and CDR2 sequences are LGHDT and YNNKEL (reference sequence). Trimming left V 3 bases short and J 8 bases short, with 11 bases between. The CDR3 contains 13 residues. CDR3 in DNA: TGTGCCAGCAGCCAGGGGCCATGGGAGCCCCAGCATTTT. Protein: CASSQGPWEPQHF. The full variable domain, with the rest looked up from reference TRBV3-1 and TRBJ1-5, is DTAVSQTPKYLVTQMGNDKSIKCEQNLGHDTMYWYKQDSKKFLKIMFSYNNKELIINETVPNRFSPKSPDKAHLNLHINSLELGDSAVYFCASSQGPWEPQHFGDGTRLSIL.

The CDR3 reads CSARAFQGGGYTF. The CDR3 DNA sequence: TGCAGTGCTAGAGCGTTCCAGGGGGGTGGCTACACCTTC. The V gene is TRBV20-1, the J gene TRBJ1-2, with 7 nucleotides matching TRBD1. CDR3 size: 13 residues. The germline V gene encodes CDR1 DFQATT and CDR2 SNEGSKA (reference sequence). V was pared by 1 base and J by 7 bases, with 6 bases of the junction left unmatched.

CDR3 nucleotides: TGTGCCACCAGCAGAGATCCCCCGATCACGGGGAACACCGGGGAGCTGTTTTTT. It translates to CATSRDPPITGNTGELFF. The genes are TRBV15 and TRBJ2-2; the D is unclear. Per the germline V gene, CDR1 is LNHNV and CDR2 is YYDKDF (reference sequence). The CDR3 totals 18 residues. V lost 0 bases, J lost 1 base, and 15 bases lay in between.

The J gene is TRBJ1-2, the V gene TRBV5-1; perhaps TRBD1 as D (5 bases). V was clipped by 4 bases and J by 7 bases, with 17 bases between them. Looked up from germline, CDR1 is SGHRS and CDR2 is YFSETQ. The CDR3 consists of 14 residues. Here the CDR3 DNA reads TGCGCCAGCAGCGCGGGGCCATCATCCCCTGGCTACACCTTC. This gives the protein CASSAGPSSPGYTF.

The V call is TRBV5-1, the J call TRBJ2-1; a possible D gene is TRBD2 (6 bases). This CDR3 is 16 amino acids long. Trimming shortened V by 4 bases and J by 0 bases, and 14 bases separated the two germline ends. Germline CDR1 is SGHRS and CDR2 is YFSETQ. CDR3 sequence: CASSMGLFPSYNEQFF. As DNA, the CDR3 is TGCGCCAGCAGCATGGGACTGTTTCCCTCCTACAATGAGCAGTTCTTC.

The chain links TRBV7-2 to TRBJ2-5; tentative D call: TRBD2 (6 bases). This CDR3 has 14 amino acids. CDR1 is SGHTA, CDR2 FQGNSA, per germline. V lost 2 bases, J lost 5 bases, and 12 bases lay in between. For the CDR3, the DNA is TGTGCCAGCAGCTTAATCCCTAGCGAGGAGACCCAGTACTTC. This encodes CASSLIPSEETQYF.

The chain carries TRBV25-1 and TRBJ2-3; D gene ambiguous. Germline CDR1 reads MGHDK; CDR2 reads SYGVNS. The ends were cut back, 3 bases at V and 2 bases at J, with 12 bases in the middle. This CDR3 contains 15 residues. CDR3 residues: CASSEYGGHTDTQYF. DNA of the CDR3: TGTGCCAGCAGTGAGTATGGCGGCCACACAGATACGCAGTATTTT. The variable domain in full, completed from reference TRBV25-1 and TRBJ2-3, reads EADIYQTPRYLVIGTGKKITLECSQTMGHDKMYWYQQDPGMELHLIHYSYGVNSTEKGDLSSESTVSRIRTEHFPLTLESARPSHTSQYLCASSEYGGHTDTQYFGPGTRLTVL.

This clonotype was recorded once. This rearrangement joins TRBV7-9 to TRBJ1-6, with D possibly being TRBD1 (6 bases). Per germline, CDR1 SEHNR and CDR2 FQNEAQ (reference sequence). The CDR3 is made up of 15 amino acids. The V and J ends lost 3 bases and 7 bases respectively, with 13 bases between them. CDR3 DNA: TGTGCCAGCAGCTTTCTTTCGCAGGGGAATTCACCCCTCCACTTT. Translating gives CASSFLSQGNSPLHF.

This chain links TRBV19 with TRBJ2-4; no reliable D call. The V end lost 2 bases, the J end lost 0 bases, and 8 bases lay between the germline ends. The CDR3 consists of 15 residues. Germline assignment: CDR1 LNHDA and CDR2 SQIVND (reference sequence). CDR3 sequence: CASSISALAKNIQYF. The CDR3 DNA sequence: TGTGCCAGTAGTATATCAGCACTAGCCAAAAACATTCAGTACTTC.

The CDR3 region is CASSLSAWNTEAFF. The CDR3, as DNA: TGTGCCAGCAGTTTATCGGCCTGGAACACTGAAGCTTTCTTT. This rearrangement joins TRBV27 to TRBJ1-1; D unresolved. Germline lookup yields CDR1 MNHEY and CDR2 SMNVEV (reference sequence). This CDR3 has 14 residues. V lost 0 bases to trimming and J lost 1 base, with 6 bases between them.

This clonotype showed up just a few times. The chain is built from TRBV5-1 and TRBJ2-1; no definite D call. Germline V gene lookup returns CDR1 SGHRS and CDR2 YFSETQ. This CDR3 has 15 amino acids. Trimming took off 0 bases at V and 3 bases at J, with 10 bases between the two ends. The DNA for the CDR3 is TGCGCCAGCAGCTTGGGTGTGGACCGCTACAATGAGCAGTTCTTC. Its protein is CASSLGVDRYNEQFF.

The CDR3 region is CATQSVPFAREQYF. The CDR3 coding sequence is TGTGCCACCCAGTCGGTCCCCTTTGCCCGCGAGCAGTACTTC. The chain has TRBV10-3 and TRBJ2-7, with D unclear. Trimming removed 10 bases from V and 6 bases from J, with 22 bases in between. CDR1 is ENHRY, CDR2 SYGVKD, per germline. The CDR3 spans 14 residues.